These T cell receptor beta chains were read from a single sample in a study of shared clonotypes between healthy human individuals. Some clones are missing from TCRdb's copy, which holds only in-frame ones; the method was immunoSEQ multiplex PCR. This table holds 600,000 to 700,000 clones, 73% found once. The sample consisted of memory CD4+ T cells sorted from blood. These receptors all come from a woman aged 25-40 years in good health. Each CDR3 is given with its conserved first and last residue. The D gene is left open where the match is weak. The size entry is marked missing in some rows and otherwise reads once, few, many or a size class.

length: 16; V: TRBV7-2; J: TRBJ2-1; size: NA; D: NA; CDR3: CASSLTAGSSYNEQFF; DNA: TGTGCCAGCAGCTTAACGGCGGGTAGCTCCTACAATGAGCAGTTCTTC
length: 12; V: TRBV5-6; J: TRBJ2-3; size: NA; D: NA; CDR3: CASSSWADTQYF; DNA: TGTGCCAGCAGCTCGTGGGCAGATACGCAGTATTTT
length: 15; V: TRBV25-1; J: TRBJ2-3; size: NA; D: NA; CDR3: CASLMRAVQTDTQYF; DNA: TGTGCCAGCCTAATGCGGGCAGTACAAACAGATACGCAGTATTTT
length: 18; V: TRBV19; J: TRBJ1-1; size: NA; D: NA; CDR3: CASSISEGIEKINTEAFF; DNA: TGTGCCAGTAGTATCTCCGAGGGAATTGAAAAAATAAACACTGAAGCTTTCTTT
length: 19; V: TRBV27; J: TRBJ2-1; size: NA; D: TRBD2; CDR3: CASSFRTPTTSGRPNEQFF; DNA: TGTGCCAGCAGTTTTCGCACCCCTACTACTAGCGGGAGGCCCAATGAGCAGTTCTTC
length: 16; V: TRBV5-4; J: TRBJ2-2; size: NA; D: NA; CDR3: CASSPYRVKNTGELFF; DNA: TGTGCCAGCAGCCCCTACAGGGTGAAGAACACCGGGGAGCTGTTTTTT
length: 18; V: TRBV28; J: TRBJ1-5; size: NA; D: TRBD1; CDR3: CASSFYPGTVGGNQPQHF; DNA: TGTGCCAGCAGTTTTTACCCCGGGACAGTGGGCGGCAATCAGCCCCAGCATTTT
length: 13; V: TRBV28; J: TRBJ2-5; size: NA; D: NA; CDR3: CASSFLSGETQYF; DNA: TGTGCCAGCAGTTTCCTATCGGGGGAGACCCAGTACTTC
length: 13; V: TRBV28; J: TRBJ1-5; size: NA; D: NA; CDR3: CASRHRRNQPQHF; DNA: TGTGCCAGCAGGCACCGGAGGAATCAGCCCCAGCATTTT
length: 15; V: TRBV11-1; J: TRBJ2-7; size: few; D: TRBD2; CDR3: CASSKTSGSSYEQYF; DNA: TGTGCCAGCAGCAAAACTAGCGGGAGCTCCTACGAGCAGTACTTC
length: 14; V: TRBV9; J: TRBJ2-7; size: NA; D: TRBD1; CDR3: CASSAGTGLYEQYF; DNA: TGTGCCAGCAGCGCAGGGACAGGGTTATACGAGCAGTACTTC
length: 14; V: TRBV9; J: TRBJ1-2; size: NA; D: NA; CDR3: CASSVAPQEGPYTF; DNA: TGTGCCAGCAGCGTAGCACCCCAGGAGGGCCCCTACACCTTC
length: 14; V: TRBV6-6; J: TRBJ1-5; size: NA; D: TRBD1; CDR3: CASNQQGRDQPQHF; DNA: TGTGCCAGCAACCAACAGGGGAGGGATCAGCCCCAGCATTTT
length: 16; V: TRBV5-6; J: TRBJ2-1; size: NA; D: NA; CDR3: CASSLGPKSYYNEQFF; DNA: TGTGCCAGCAGCTTGGGACCTAAAAGCTACTACAATGAGCAGTTCTTC
length: 16; V: TRBV4-1; J: TRBJ2-5; size: NA; D: NA; CDR3: CASSQELTSASGTQYF; DNA: TGCGCCAGCAGCCAAGAATTGACATCGGCCTCGGGGACCCAGTACTTC
length: 15; V: TRBV19; J: TRBJ2-5; size: NA; D: NA; CDR3: CASSIHGTFGETQYF; DNA: TGTGCCAGTAGTATCCACGGGACTTTTGGAGAGACCCAGTACTTC
length: 13; V: TRBV10-3; J: TRBJ2-1; size: NA; D: NA; CDR3: CAIRGSEGDEQFF; DNA: TGTGCCATCAGGGGCTCGGAAGGGGATGAGCAGTTCTTC
length: 15; V: TRBV27; J: TRBJ2-5; size: once; D: NA; CDR3: CASTHRGGNQETQYF; DNA: TGTGCCAGCACCCACAGGGGGGGAAACCAAGAGACCCAGTACTTC
length: 11; V: TRBV2; J: TRBJ2-1; size: few; D: NA; CDR3: CASSVIYEQFF; DNA: TGTGCCAGCAGTGTTATCTATGAGCAGTTCTTC
length: 14; V: TRBV14; J: TRBJ1-2; size: NA; D: TRBD1; CDR3: CASSQGQEGYGYTF; DNA: TGTGCCAGCAGCCAGGGACAGGAGGGCTATGGCTACACCTTC
length: 17; V: TRBV7-7; J: TRBJ2-1; size: NA; D: NA; CDR3: CASSLLPVRGLNNEQFF; DNA: TGTGCCAGCAGCTTACTACCCGTCCGGGGGCTTAACAATGAGCAGTTCTTC
length: 14; V: TRBV27; J: TRBJ2-7; size: NA; D: TRBD1; CDR3: CASSLGQGTYEQYF; DNA: TGTGCCAGCAGTTTAGGACAGGGTACCTACGAGCAGTACTTC
length: 16; V: TRBV7-2; J: TRBJ2-2; size: NA; D: NA; CDR3: CASSLIRLKNTGELFF; DNA: TGTGCCAGCAGCTTAATCCGACTTAAGAACACCGGGGAGCTGTTTTTT
length: 12; V: TRBV9; J: TRBJ2-1; size: NA; D: NA; CDR3: CASRSRESEQFF; DNA: TGTGCCAGCAGGTCCCGGGAGAGTGAGCAGTTCTTC
length: 15; V: TRBV10-3; J: TRBJ1-1; size: NA; D: TRBD1; CDR3: CAINPGQGRGTEAFF; DNA: TGTGCCATCAATCCGGGACAGGGTCGGGGTACTGAAGCTTTCTTT
length: 13; V: TRBV2; J: TRBJ2-1; size: NA; D: TRBD1; CDR3: CASRETGVSEQFF; DNA: TGTGCCAGCAGAGAGACAGGGGTCAGTGAGCAGTTCTTC
length: 15; V: TRBV6-6; J: TRBJ2-3; size: few; D: NA; CDR3: CASSLDQLYTDTQYF; DNA: TGTGCCAGCAGTTTGGACCAACTCTACACAGATACGCAGTATTTT
length: 15; V: TRBV6-5; J: TRBJ1-5; size: NA; D: TRBD1; CDR3: CASSSAGTGNQPQHF; DNA: TGTGCCAGCAGCTCTGCCGGGACAGGGAATCAGCCCCAGCATTTT
length: 14; V: TRBV28; J: TRBJ2-7; size: NA; D: NA; CDR3: CASSLFRGEHEQYF; DNA: TGTGCCAGCAGTTTATTCCGGGGTGAGCACGAGCAGTACTTC
length: 14; V: TRBV10-3; J: TRBJ1-1; size: NA; D: NA; CDR3: CATKKEEGGTEAFF; DNA: TGTGCCACAAAAAAAGAGGAGGGTGGCACTGAAGCTTTCTTT
length: 15; V: TRBV6-5; J: TRBJ1-2; size: NA; D: TRBD1; CDR3: CASRGTGRVGDGYTF; DNA: TGTGCCAGCCGCGGGACAGGGAGGGTGGGTGATGGCTACACCTTC
length: 17; V: TRBV19; J: TRBJ2-3; size: NA; D: NA; CDR3: CASSPSLQGRGRDTQYF; DNA: TGTGCCAGTAGTCCTAGCTTACAGGGCCGGGGGAGAGATACGCAGTATTTT
length: 15; V: TRBV6-5; J: TRBJ2-7; size: NA; D: NA; CDR3: CASSWDKKGGYEQYF; DNA: TGTGCCAGCAGTTGGGATAAAAAAGGGGGCTACGAGCAGTACTTC
length: 13; V: TRBV6-4; J: TRBJ2-7; size: NA; D: NA; CDR3: CATGTPAPYEQYF; DNA: TGTGCCACCGGGACTCCCGCCCCCTACGAGCAGTACTTC
length: 13; V: TRBV5-4; J: TRBJ2-1; size: NA; D: TRBD1; CDR3: CASSLDRGNEQFF; DNA: TGTGCCAGCAGCTTGGACAGGGGCAATGAGCAGTTCTTC
length: 17; V: TRBV7-6; J: TRBJ1-4; size: NA; D: TRBD1; CDR3: CASSAPGQGGANEKLFF; DNA: TGTGCCAGCAGCGCGCCGGGACAGGGGGGGGCAAATGAAAAACTGTTTTTT
length: 16; V: TRBV6-1; J: TRBJ2-2; size: NA; D: NA; CDR3: CASSEARGWRGGELFF; DNA: TGTGCCAGCAGTGAAGCGCGAGGTTGGCGTGGCGGGGAGCTGTTTTTT
length: 12; V: TRBV6-1; J: TRBJ1-5; size: NA; D: NA; CDR3: CASSEAAGSQHF; DNA: TGTGCCAGCAGTGAAGCGGCGGGCAGTCAGCATTTT
length: 15; V: TRBV18; J: TRBJ2-1; size: NA; D: TRBD1; CDR3: CASSPGTGVYNEQFF; DNA: TGTGCCAGCTCCCCCGGGACAGGGGTTTACAATGAGCAGTTCTTC
length: 15; V: TRBV6-5; J: TRBJ1-5; size: NA; D: NA; CDR3: CASSRGGVSNQPQHF; DNA: TGTGCCAGCAGTCGGGGCGGAGTGAGCAATCAGCCCCAGCATTTT
length: 15; V: TRBV4-2; J: TRBJ2-3; size: NA; D: TRBD2; CDR3: CASSLEGGGWDTQYF; DNA: TGTGCCAGCAGCCTGGAAGGCGGGGGTTGGGATACGCAGTATTTT
length: 14; V: TRBV7-2; J: TRBJ2-3; size: NA; D: NA; CDR3: CASLVGEYSDTQYF; DNA: TGTGCCAGCCTAGTAGGGGAATATTCAGATACGCAGTATTTT
length: 13; V: TRBV29-1; J: TRBJ1-2; size: NA; D: NA; CDR3: CSVYTQGNYGYTF; DNA: TGCAGCGTGTATACACAGGGAAACTATGGCTACACCTTC
length: 14; V: TRBV19; J: TRBJ1-5; size: NA; D: NA; CDR3: CASTVMRGGQPQHF; DNA: TGTGCCAGTACGGTTATGAGGGGCGGGCAGCCCCAGCATTTT
length: 14; V: TRBV6-1; J: TRBJ1-2; size: NA; D: NA; CDR3: CASSGAVTNYGYTF; DNA: TGTGCCAGCAGTGGCGCTGTGACTAACTATGGCTACACCTTC
length: 15; V: TRBV5-1; J: TRBJ1-1; size: NA; D: NA; CDR3: CASSLGDRDNTEAFF; DNA: TGCGCCAGCAGCTTGGGGGACCGGGATAACACTGAAGCTTTCTTT
length: 14; V: TRBV5-1; J: TRBJ1-1; size: NA; D: TRBD1; CDR3: CASSLGDRGTEAFF; DNA: TGCGCCAGCAGCTTGGGGGACAGGGGGACTGAAGCTTTCTTT
length: 14; V: TRBV27; J: TRBJ1-1; size: NA; D: NA; CDR3: CASSFGGWGTEAFF; DNA: TGTGCCAGCAGTTTTGGGGGATGGGGCACTGAAGCTTTCTTT
length: 19; V: TRBV7-2; J: TRBJ2-1; size: NA; D: TRBD2; CDR3: CASSRQPGLAGEIDNEQFF; DNA: TGTGCCAGCAGCCGACAACCGGGACTAGCGGGAGAGATAGACAATGAGCAGTTCTTC